This T cell receptor beta chain was captured by sequencing in a study of shared clonotypes between healthy human individuals. At the level of the study: CD8 memory received one plate per donor, CD8 naive two, CD4 memory three and CD4 naive three.

TCRdb's table, derived via immunoSEQ multiplex PCR, lists solely in-frame clones and lacks some. In the table there are 2 million to 2.5 million clones, approximately 90% of which are singletons. CDR3 size: 13 residues. V was cut by 2 bases and J by 7 bases, with 11 bases left in between. The germline V gene has CDR1 MNHEY and CDR2 SMNVEV (reference sequence). The source material was naive CD4+ T cells from PBMCs. Noted subset: CD45RA+ positively selected. The sequence came from a man aged 18 to 29 in good health. Some clones in this sample may be carry-over from other donors' samples. The gene calls are TRBV27 and TRBJ1-2; tentative D call: TRBD1 (6 bases). CDR3 amino acids: CASSLVQGVGYTF. The CDR3 region has the DNA TGTGCCAGCAGTTTAGTACAGGGTGTTGGCTACACCTTC.